The text below deals with one T cell receptor (beta chain). The specificity of this receptor is unknown. No much larger clone is present one base from it, and per-base qualities are unavailable. Collaborating institutions collected whole blood in K2EDTA tubes following their own protocols. Collaborator samples were shipped for TCRbeta analysis as frozen whole blood, isolated PBMCs, or DNA extracted from either sample type. The CDR3 runs 15 amino acids, cysteine and phenylalanine included. Only CDR3 DNA is held: 45 bases, read in frame from base 1. Sequences KGHDR (CDR1) and SFDVKD (CDR2) are obtained from the germline V gene. For this chain, trimming is 4 bases at the V end and 5 bases at the J end, and the number of junction bases without a gene match is 8. This sample was taken from a study of blood T cell repertoires in COVID-19 (TCRdb year 2020). For context, the study as a whole: Samples from collaborators originated in the United States, Italy and Spain and spanned both the acute and convalescent phases of COVID-19. The material from the prospective study consisted of cDNA or gDNA derived from T cells, B-cell-depleted T cells, or PBMCs. Subjects who had been exposed to COVID-19, were actively infected with it, or had recovered from it provided the deeply sampled blood TCRbeta repertoires that made up the dataset. The repertoires were released in a freely available public database meant as a resource for research on the immune response to SARS-CoV-2. Samples came from the ongoing ImmuneRACE study (first 160 participants) plus 1,254 subjects from 6 global collaborators. Nearly every sample came with metadata listing a de-identified subject ID, COVID-19 status, age in years and sex. Where available, HLA class I and class II types were obtained from metadata supplied by the sample provider rather than from assay-based typing. Findings and caveats that apply to the study as a whole: How much clinical and demographic metadata was included differed by source and by participant, and the metadata was provided uncurated.

TCRbeta CDR3 regions were amplified from genomic DNA by means of the immunoSEQ Assay, a bias-controlled multiplex PCR. The authors' pipeline ran thus. The number of nucleated cells in each sample was estimated by amplification of reference gene primers within the assay. To quantify the absolute abundance of each unique TCRbeta CDR3 rearrangement, sequence reads were collapsed and filtered. For each sample, productive Simpson clonality was calculated as the square root of Simpson's diversity index over productive rearrangements. Entries here come from immuneACCESS through TCRdb and include only in-frame sequences with V and J called. Some clones fail to appear in such tables; in the studies checked, an unresolved V gene covers under half of the shortfall, and the cause of the remainder is unknown. The DNA gave D and trimming, while V, J and clone size come from that table. The sample contains fewer than 250,000 clones, 83% of them found a single time. Under 3% of the sample is in the top ten clones.

Material for sequencing was peripheral blood. This sequence was found in a man between 45 and 60 years old with active or convalescent COVID-19. The rearrangement combines TRBV24-1 with TRBJ2-5, with 8 bases matching TRBD1. The encoded CDR3 is CATSEQGQDGETQYF. The bases are TGTGCCACCAGTGAACAGGGACAGGACGGGGAGACCCAGTACTTC.